A selection of T cell receptor beta chains follows, all from one sample in a study of blood T cell repertoires in COVID-19. The repertoire was sequenced with immunoSEQ multiplex PCR; TCRdb's copy has only in-frame clones and lacks some. The data show over 130,000 clones, over 60% seen once. The specimen was peripheral blood. Every receptor here comes from a woman in her 50s with active or convalescent COVID-19. The CDR3 runs from the conserved cysteine through the conserved F or W. The D gene is left open where the match is weak. Clone size is stated in some rows and not others, as once, few, many or a class when expanded.

>17|TRBJ1-3|TRBV7-2|.|TRBD1
CASSLGARGVQGNTIYF
TGTGCCAGCAGCCTAGGGGCCAGGGGGGTGCAAGGAAACACCATATATTTT
>16|TRBJ2-7|TRBV7-2|once|.
CASSLGLGTLSYEQYF
TGTGCCAGCAGCTTAGGACTCGGGACACTTTCCTACGAGCAGTACTTC
>21|TRBJ2-3|TRBV1|once|.
CTSSQETSAGTSGGVTDTQYF
TGCACCAGCAGCCAAGAGACGTCGGCCGGGACTAGCGGGGGAGTCACAGATACGCAGTATTTT
>12|TRBJ1-6|TRBV7-2|.|.
CASSLYGQALHF
TGTGCCAGCAGCTTATACGGCCAGGCCCTCCACTTT
>13|TRBJ1-5|TRBV30|.|.
CAWSLAGNQPQHF
TGTGCCTGGAGTTTGGCAGGCAATCAGCCCCAGCATTTT
>21|TRBJ2-7|TRBV27|once|.
CASSLSGLGSWGGGDPYEQYF
TGTGCCAGCAGTTTATCTGGGCTGGGGTCTTGGGGAGGGGGGGATCCCTACGAGCAGTACTTC
>12|TRBJ2-3|TRBV18|.|.
CASSPGADTQYF
TGTGCCAGCTCACCTGGGGCGGATACGCAGTATTTT
>15|TRBJ1-5|TRBV27|few|.
CASSPLGDSNQPQHF
TGTGCCAGCAGTCCTTTAGGGGATAGCAATCAGCCCCAGCATTTT
>16|TRBJ1-2|TRBV10-2|.|TRBD1
CASSESKPGGTDGYTF
TGCGCCAGCAGTGAGTCGAAACCAGGGGGAACTGATGGCTACACCTTC
>13|TRBJ2-1|TRBV19|once|TRBD1
CASLGQGYNEQFF
TGTGCCAGCTTGGGACAGGGGTACAATGAGCAGTTCTTC
>12|TRBJ2-7|TRBV6-5|few|.
CASRTELYEQYF
TGTGCCAGCCGGACAGAGCTCTACGAGCAGTACTTC
>13|TRBJ2-7|TRBV2|.|.
CASSRTDFYEQYF
TGTGCCAGCAGCAGGACAGACTTCTACGAGCAGTACTTC
>15|TRBJ2-2|TRBV19|.|TRBD1
CASSGTGGYTGELFF
TGTGCCAGTAGTGGGACAGGGGGCTACACCGGGGAGCTGTTTTTT
>16|TRBJ2-4|TRBV5-1|.|.
CASSGGFGSAKNIQYF
TGCGCCAGCAGCGGTGGTTTCGGTTCAGCCAAAAACATTCAGTACTTC
>16|TRBJ2-5|TRBV10-3|.|.
CAISELGGGYQETQYF
TGTGCCATCAGTGAGTTAGGGGGGGGGTACCAAGAGACCCAGTACTTC
>15|TRBJ1-2|TRBV7-9|.|.
CASSFGGDHNYGYTF
TGTGCCAGCAGCTTTGGGGGGGATCACAACTATGGCTACACCTTC
>15|TRBJ2-7|TRBV5-1|.|TRBD1
CASSPIQGANYEQYF
TGCGCCAGCAGCCCTATCCAGGGGGCGAACTACGAGCAGTACTTC
>17|TRBJ1-1|TRBV5-1|.|.
CASSLGETRRLNTEAFF
TGCGCCAGCAGCTTGGGGGAAACCCGCCGACTAAACACTGAAGCTTTCTTT